This TCR beta chain was sequenced for a study of early stage breast cancer tumors. Study background: Each sample averaged approximately 9.6-fold read coverage.

The CDR3 has 16 amino acids. Germline trimming cut 3 bases from V and 4 bases from J; bases unmatched to any gene: 8. Per the germline V gene, CDR1 is MNHEY and CDR2 is SMNVEV (reference sequence). Here immunoSEQ multiplex PCR was the method, and the copy in TCRdb shows in-frame clones only, minus some. The sample has about 38,000 clones, less than 80% seen once. The source of this sequence is a person aged 55 to 75 with breast cancer. The chain carries TRBV27 and TRBJ2-5; 10 bases fit TRBD1. Material for sequencing was blood. The CDR3 protein is CASSLTQTGGRETQYF. The CDR3 bases are TGTGCCAGCAGTTTGACGCAGACAGGGGGCAGAGAGACCCAGTACTTC.